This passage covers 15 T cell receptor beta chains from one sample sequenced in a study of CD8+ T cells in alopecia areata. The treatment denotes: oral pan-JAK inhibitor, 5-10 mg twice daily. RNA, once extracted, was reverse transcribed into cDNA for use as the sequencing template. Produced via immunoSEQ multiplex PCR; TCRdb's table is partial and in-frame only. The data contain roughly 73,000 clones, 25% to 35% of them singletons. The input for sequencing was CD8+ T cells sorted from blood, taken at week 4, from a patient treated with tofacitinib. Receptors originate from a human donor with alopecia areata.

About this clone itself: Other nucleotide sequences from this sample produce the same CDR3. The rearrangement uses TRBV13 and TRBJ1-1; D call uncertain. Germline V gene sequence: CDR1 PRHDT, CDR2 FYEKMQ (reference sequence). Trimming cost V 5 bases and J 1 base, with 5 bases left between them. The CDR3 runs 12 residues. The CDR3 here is CASSPGNTEAFF. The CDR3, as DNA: TGTGCCAGCAGCCCAGGGAACACTGAAGCTTTCTTT.

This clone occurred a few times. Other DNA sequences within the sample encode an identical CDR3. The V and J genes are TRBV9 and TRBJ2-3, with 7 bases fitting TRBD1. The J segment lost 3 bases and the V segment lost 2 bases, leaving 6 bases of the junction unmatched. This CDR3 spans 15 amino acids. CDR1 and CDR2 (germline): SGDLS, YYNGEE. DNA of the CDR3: TGTGCCAGCAGCGTTGAGACAGGGAGTACAGATACGCAGTATTTT. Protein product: CASSVETGSTDTQYF.

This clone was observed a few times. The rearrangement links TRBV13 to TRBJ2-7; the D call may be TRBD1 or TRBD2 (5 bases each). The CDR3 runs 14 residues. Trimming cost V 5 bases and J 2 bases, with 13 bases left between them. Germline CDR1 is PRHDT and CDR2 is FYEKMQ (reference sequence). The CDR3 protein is CASSRIRGAYEQYF. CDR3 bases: TGTGCCAGCAGCCGAATTCGGGGCGCCTACGAGCAGTACTTC.

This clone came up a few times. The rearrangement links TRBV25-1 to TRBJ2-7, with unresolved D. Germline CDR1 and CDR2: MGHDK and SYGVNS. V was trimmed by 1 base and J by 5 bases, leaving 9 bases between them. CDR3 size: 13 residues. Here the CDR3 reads CASSEFGMDEQYF. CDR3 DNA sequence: TGTGCCAGCAGTGAATTTGGGATGGACGAGCAGTACTTC.

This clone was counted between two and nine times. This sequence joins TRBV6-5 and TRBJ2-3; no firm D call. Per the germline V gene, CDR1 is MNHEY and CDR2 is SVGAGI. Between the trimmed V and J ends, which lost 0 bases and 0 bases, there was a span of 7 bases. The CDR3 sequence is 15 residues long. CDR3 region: CASSYSIPSTDTQYF. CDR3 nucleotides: TGTGCCAGCAGTTACTCGATTCCTAGCACAGATACGCAGTATTTT.

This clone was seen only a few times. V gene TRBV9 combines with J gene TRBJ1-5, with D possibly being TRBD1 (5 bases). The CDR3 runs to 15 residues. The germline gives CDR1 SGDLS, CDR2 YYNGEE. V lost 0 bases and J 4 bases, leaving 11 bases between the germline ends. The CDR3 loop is CASSVGQGSNQPQHF. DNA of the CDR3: TGTGCCAGCAGCGTAGGGCAGGGTTCTAATCAGCCCCAGCATTTT.

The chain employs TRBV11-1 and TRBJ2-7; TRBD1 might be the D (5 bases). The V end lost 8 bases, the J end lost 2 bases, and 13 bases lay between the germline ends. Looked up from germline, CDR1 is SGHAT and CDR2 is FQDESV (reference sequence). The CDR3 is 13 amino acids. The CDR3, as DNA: TGTGCCAGCGGACACGGAGAGGCCTACGAGCAGTACTTC. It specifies CASGHGEAYEQYF.

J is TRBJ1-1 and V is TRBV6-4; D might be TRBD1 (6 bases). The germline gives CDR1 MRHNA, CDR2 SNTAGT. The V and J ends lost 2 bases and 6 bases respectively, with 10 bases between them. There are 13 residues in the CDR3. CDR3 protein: CASSDSRGAEAFF. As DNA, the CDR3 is TGTGCCAGCAGTGACAGCAGGGGCGCTGAAGCTTTCTTT.

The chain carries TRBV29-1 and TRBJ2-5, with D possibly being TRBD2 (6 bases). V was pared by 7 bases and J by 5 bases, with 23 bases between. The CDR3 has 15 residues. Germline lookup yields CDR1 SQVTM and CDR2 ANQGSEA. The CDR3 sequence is CSAAGRGIGFETQYF. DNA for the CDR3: TGCAGCGCCGCCGGTCGCGGGATAGGGTTCGAGACCCAGTACTTC.

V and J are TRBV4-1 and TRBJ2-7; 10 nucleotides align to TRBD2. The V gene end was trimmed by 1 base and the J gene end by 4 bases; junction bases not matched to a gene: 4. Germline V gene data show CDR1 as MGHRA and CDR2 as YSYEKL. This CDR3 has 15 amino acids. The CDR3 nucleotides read TGCGCCAGCAGCCAAGTCCAGCGGGAGGGGTACGAGCAGTACTTC. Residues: CASSQVQREGYEQYF.

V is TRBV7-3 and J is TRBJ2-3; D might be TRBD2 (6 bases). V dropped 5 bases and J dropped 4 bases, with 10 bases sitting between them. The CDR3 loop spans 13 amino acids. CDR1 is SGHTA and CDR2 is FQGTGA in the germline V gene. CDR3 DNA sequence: TGTGCCAGCAGCCGGGAGTCCTCAGATACGCAGTATTTT. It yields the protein CASSRESSDTQYF.

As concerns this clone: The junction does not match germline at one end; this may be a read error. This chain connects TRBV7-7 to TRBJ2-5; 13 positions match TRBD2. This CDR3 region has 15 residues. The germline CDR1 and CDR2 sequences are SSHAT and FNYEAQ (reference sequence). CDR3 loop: CASSLTSGRAETQYF. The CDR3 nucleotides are TGTGCTAGCAGCCTTACTAGCGGGAGGGCAGAGACCCAGTACTTC.

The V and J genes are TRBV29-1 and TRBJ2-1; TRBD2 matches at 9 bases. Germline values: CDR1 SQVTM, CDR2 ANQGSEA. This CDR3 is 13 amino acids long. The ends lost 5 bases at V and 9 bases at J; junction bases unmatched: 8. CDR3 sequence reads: CSVPYLAGAEQFF. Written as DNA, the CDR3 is TGCAGCGTTCCCTATTTAGCGGGAGCTGAGCAGTTCTTC.

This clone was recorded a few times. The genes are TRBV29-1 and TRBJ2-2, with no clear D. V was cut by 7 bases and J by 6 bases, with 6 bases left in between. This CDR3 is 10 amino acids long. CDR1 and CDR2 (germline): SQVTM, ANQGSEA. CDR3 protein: CSARAGELFF. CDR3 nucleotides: TGCAGCGCCCGTGCCGGGGAGCTGTTTTTT.

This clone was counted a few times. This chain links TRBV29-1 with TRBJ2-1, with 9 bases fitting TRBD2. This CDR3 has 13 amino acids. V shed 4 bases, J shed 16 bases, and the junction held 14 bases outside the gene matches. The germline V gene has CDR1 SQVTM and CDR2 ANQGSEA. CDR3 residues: CSVVLLGGRELFF. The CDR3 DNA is TGCAGCGTTGTTCTCTTAGGCGGGAGGGAGCTTTTCTTC.